Each of the 8 T cell receptor beta chains below was sequenced from the same sample in a study of blood T cell repertoires in COVID-19. Only in-frame clones appear in the TCRdb table, and some are missing; sequencing was by immunoSEQ multiplex PCR. This repertoire shows over 200,000 clones, roughly 89% found once; its top ten account for approximately 6.2%. Specimen: peripheral blood. Source of these receptors: a man aged 55-75 years who had recovered from COVID-19.

This clone has only one observation. V gene TRBV5-4 combines with J gene TRBJ1-6; D gene unclear. CDR1 and CDR2 from the germline V gene are SGHNT and YYREEE (reference sequence). V lost 2 bases and J 6 bases, leaving 6 bases between the germline ends. The CDR3 is 13 amino acids. For the CDR3, the DNA is TGTGCCAGCAGCTTAGCCTTTAATTCACCCCTCCACTTT. Amino acid sequence: CASSLAFNSPLHF.

This clone was seen ten or more times. The genes are TRBV7-3 and TRBJ1-1; no clear D gene. Trimming left V 2 bases short and J 1 base short, with 2 bases between. Germline V gives CDR1 SGHTA, CDR2 FQGTGA. The CDR3 is made up of 12 amino acids. In nucleotides, the CDR3 is TGTGCCAGCAGCTTACAGAACACTGAAGCTTTCTTT. Its protein is CASSLQNTEAFF.

This chain connects TRBV9 to TRBJ1-1; a possible D gene is TRBD1 (6 bases). V was clipped by 3 bases and J by 0 bases, with 18 bases between them. The germline V gene encodes CDR1 SGDLS and CDR2 YYNGEE. This CDR3 region has 17 residues. The CDR3 is CASSAESGDTLNTEAFF. The CDR3 region has the DNA TGTGCCAGCAGCGCCGAATCTGGGGACACATTGAACACTGAAGCTTTCTTT.

This chain joins TRBV9 and TRBJ2-1; D may be TRBD2 (6 bases). CDR1 and CDR2 from the germline V gene are SGDLS and YYNGEE. This CDR3 is 13 amino acids long. The V end was cut by 3 bases, the J end by 8 bases, with 12 bases between. The CDR3 DNA reads TGTGCCAGCAGCGGACGTGCGGGGCATGAGCAGTTCTTC. It is translated as CASSGRAGHEQFF.

The chain links TRBV18 to TRBJ2-1; D possibly corresponds to TRBD1 (6 bases). Trimming took off 3 bases at V and 1 base at J, with 19 bases between the two ends. Germline V gives CDR1 KGHSH, CDR2 LQKENI. This CDR3 is built from 18 residues. The CDR3 is CASSPRGRGGDSYNEQFF. The CDR3 region has the DNA TGTGCCAGCTCACCCAGGGGAAGAGGGGGTGATTCCTACAATGAGCAGTTCTTC.

This chain joins TRBV10-3 and TRBJ1-2; 12 bases line up with TRBD1. J lost 4 bases, V lost 10 bases, and 10 bases had no gene match. Germline V lookup: CDR1 ENHRY, CDR2 SYGVKD. CDR3 length equals 15 residues. CDR3 residues: CATRPGTGGIYGYTF. CDR3 DNA: TGTGCCACCCGACCCGGGACAGGGGGCATCTATGGCTACACCTTC.

This sequence joins TRBV4-1 and TRBJ2-6, with 7 bases that match TRBD2. CDR1 is MGHRA and CDR2 is YSYEKL in the germline V gene. The CDR3 loop spans 20 amino acids. With V trimmed by 0 bases and J by 4 bases, 15 bases remained unmatched. The CDR3 here is CASSQDRGDSVLVGANVLTF. CDR3 nucleotides: TGCGCCAGCAGCCAAGATCGGGGGGACTCCGTTCTCGTCGGGGCCAACGTCCTGACTTTC.

The chain joins TRBV9 to TRBJ2-2, with D uncertain. With 4 bases removed from V and 6 bases from J, the gap between germline ends came to 19 bases. This CDR3 contains 16 residues. Germline V CDR1 and CDR2: SGDLS, YYNGEE. This CDR3 is CASSFVLGVGSGELFF. The CDR3 nucleotides are TGTGCCAGCAGCTTTGTACTTGGAGTAGGATCCGGGGAGCTGTTTTTT.